One sample yielded the 19 T cell receptor beta chains listed below, sequenced in a study of blood T cell repertoires in COVID-19. Assay: immunoSEQ multiplex PCR; the TCRdb copy retains only in-frame clones and omits some. The sample shows about 98,000 clones, approximately 86% of them seen only once. The sequenced sample consisted of peripheral blood. These TCRs come from a man aged 70 or older with active or convalescent COVID-19.

The chain joins TRBV7-8 to TRBJ2-7; D not certain. The V gene's germline CDR1 is SGHVS and CDR2 FQNEAQ. V was shortened by 1 base and J by 6 bases, with 13 bases between the two germline ends. The CDR3 runs to 14 residues. The CDR3, as DNA: TGTGCCAGCAGCTTAGGCAACTCCGCGAGCGAGCAGTACTTC. The encoded protein is CASSLGNSASEQYF.

This clone was picked up many times. CDR3 nucleotides: TGTGCCAGTACCCCCCGACAGGGAGAAAATTCACCCCTCCACTTT. Amino acid sequence: CASTPRQGENSPLHF. V gene TRBV19 combines with J gene TRBJ1-6, with TRBD1 matching 7 bases. The V gene end was trimmed by 7 bases and the J gene end by 7 bases; junction bases not matched to a gene: 10. Germline loops: CDR1 LNHDA, CDR2 SQIVND (reference sequence). This CDR3 contains 15 residues. Full variable domain (remainder filled in from reference TRBV19 and TRBJ1-6): DGGITQSPKYLFRKEGQNVTLSCEQNLNHDAMYWYRQDPGQGLRLIYYSQIVNDFQKGDIAEGYSVSREKKESFPLTVTSAQKNPTAFYLCASTPRQGENSPLHFGNGTRLTVT.

The gene calls are TRBV29-1 and TRBJ2-3; maybe TRBD1 (5 bases). CDR1 SQVTM and CDR2 ANQGSEA come from the germline V gene. This CDR3 is built from 13 residues. V lost 7 bases, J lost 5 bases, and 16 bases lay in between. CDR3 sequence (DNA): TGCAGCGGCACGCGCCTAGGGGTAGATACGCAGTATTTT. Translated: CSGTRLGVDTQYF.

The chain is built from TRBV3-1 (or the pseudogene TRBV3-2) and TRBJ2-5, with 15 bases that match TRBD2. CDR3 length: 16 residues. Germline V CDR1 and CDR2: LGHDT, YNNKEL (reference sequence). The J segment lost 5 bases and the V segment lost 4 bases, leaving 5 bases of the junction unmatched. The CDR3 DNA is TGTGCCAGCAGCCTTAGGACTAGCGGGGGGGCGGAGACCCAGTACTTC. Translation gives CASSLRTSGGAETQYF.

This clone was observed a handful of times. The rearrangement links TRBV19 to TRBJ2-2; perhaps TRBD1 as D (5 bases). This CDR3 is 15 amino acids long. V dropped 4 bases and J dropped 4 bases, with 13 bases sitting between them. Germline V gene sequence: CDR1 LNHDA, CDR2 SQIVND (reference sequence). The DNA for the CDR3 is TGTGCCAGTAGTAGTCGGCAGGGAAGCACCGGGGAGCTGTTTTTT. This encodes CASSSRQGSTGELFF.

The genes are TRBV3-1 (or the pseudogene TRBV3-2) and TRBJ2-5; D is uncertain. CDR1 is LGHDT and CDR2 is YNNKEL in the germline V gene (reference sequence). This CDR3 is 13 amino acids long. Trimming removed 1 base at V and 3 bases at J, with 6 bases between. The DNA for the CDR3 is TGTGCCAGCAGCCAAGTAGCTGAAGAGACCCAGTACTTC. This sequence encodes CASSQVAEETQYF.

The CDR3, as DNA: TGTGCCAGCAGTGAAATGGCAGGGGCTGCCTATGGCTACACCTTC. This sequence encodes CASSEMAGAAYGYTF. The rearrangement uses TRBV2 and TRBJ1-2; D might be TRBD1 (6 bases). Trimming left V 2 bases short and J 4 bases short, with 14 bases between. This CDR3 has 15 residues. CDR1 and CDR2 from the germline V gene are SNHLY and FYNNEI.

The rearrangement joins TRBV5-4 to TRBJ2-1; the match to TRBD1 covers 9 bases. After removal of 9 bases from V and 8 bases from J, the junction contained 9 bases not matched to a gene. CDR1 is SGHNT and CDR2 is YYREEE in the germline V gene (reference sequence). The CDR3 is made up of 13 amino acids. The DNA of the CDR3 is TGTGCCACCATCCTACAGGGGGCCGATGAGCAGTTCTTC. Translation gives CATILQGADEQFF.

The rearrangement joins TRBV18 to TRBJ1-1; 9 bases agree with TRBD1. In germline, CDR1 is KGHSH, CDR2 LQKENI. The CDR3 covers 16 residues. Trimming took 4 bases from V and 0 from J; bases not matched to a gene: 6. DNA for the CDR3: TGTGCCAGCTCACGTGGGACAGGGACTATGAACACTGAAGCTTTCTTT. Protein sequence: CASSRGTGTMNTEAFF.

The rearrangement uses TRBV5-5 and TRBJ2-7, with 10 bases that match TRBD1. The germline V gene encodes CDR1 SGHKS and CDR2 YYEKEE (reference sequence). Trimming removed 1 base from V and 2 bases from J; junction bases left unmatched: 3. The CDR3 covers 15 residues. The CDR3 DNA reads TGTGCCAGCAGCTTGAGGACAGGGGGGCCCTACGAGCAGTACTTC. This translates into CASSLRTGGPYEQYF.

This chain joins TRBV19 and TRBJ1-5; D ambiguous. The V gene lost 3 bases and the J gene lost 0 bases, with 9 bases spanning the gap. The CDR3 covers 15 residues. In germline, CDR1 is LNHDA, CDR2 SQIVND (reference sequence). The CDR3 sequence is CASSIHTPSNQPQHF. CDR3 in DNA: TGTGCCAGTAGTATCCACACCCCTAGCAATCAGCCCCAGCATTTT.

As DNA, the CDR3 is TGTGCCTGGATCCCATCTCGTCAGGGGTCGACGGATGGCTACACCTTC. Protein product: CAWIPSRQGSTDGYTF. The chain uses TRBV30 and TRBJ1-2; D is perhaps TRBD1 (6 bases). The CDR3 runs to 16 residues. Trimming took 4 bases from V and 6 from J, leaving 24 bases between them. Germline CDR1 GTSNPN, CDR2 SVGIG (reference sequence).

The chain uses TRBV23-1 and TRBJ1-2; possibly TRBD1 for D (6 bases). TRBV23-1 is filed as an ORF, its function uncertain. The length of the CDR3 is 16 residues. The V end was cut by 3 bases, the J end by 2 bases, with 16 bases between. The CDR3 is CASSHLQGLRNYGYTF. The DNA for the CDR3 is TGCGCCAGCAGTCATTTACAGGGTTTAAGGAACTATGGCTACACCTTC.

V gene TRBV5-6 combines with J gene TRBJ1-4; possible D gene TRBD1, 6 bases. This CDR3 is 15 amino acids long. Trimming removed 2 bases at V and 10 bases at J, with 18 bases between. Germline CDR1 SGHDT, CDR2 YYEEEE. The CDR3 reads CASSFSGGRGGKLFF. DNA of the CDR3: TGTGCCAGCAGCTTCTCCGGGGGGCGCGGAGGAAAACTGTTTTTT.

A word on this clone: A read error may account for a junction end that differs from germline. This sequence joins TRBV5-4 and TRBJ2-1; possibly TRBD2 for D (5 bases). This CDR3 comprises 15 residues. Germline-derived CDR1 and CDR2 are SGHNT and YYREEE (reference sequence). CDR3 sequence reads: CASRLDWSSYNEQFF. In DNA form, the CDR3 reads TGTGCCAGCAGATTGGACTGGAGCTCCTACAATGAGCAGTTCTTC.

The V gene is TRBV10-3, the J gene TRBJ1-2, with unresolved D. The CDR3 loop spans 13 amino acids. Germline V gene lookup returns CDR1 ENHRY and CDR2 SYGVKD. V lost 2 bases, J lost 2 bases, and 6 bases lay in between. CDR3 sequence reads: CAISEGRNYGYTF. CDR3 in DNA: TGTGCCATCAGTGAGGGTCGGAACTATGGCTACACCTTC.

The J gene is TRBJ1-4, the V gene TRBV12-5; a weak D match, TRBD1 (6 bases). The CDR3 spans 12 residues. Germline CDR1 LGHNT, CDR2 FRNRAP. The V and J ends lost 6 bases and 8 bases respectively, with 10 bases between them. The DNA of the CDR3 is TGTGCTAGTGGGAAGGGGGAAGAAAAACTGTTTTTT. This gives the protein CASGKGEEKLFF. The full variable domain, completed using reference TRBV12-5 and TRBJ1-4, is DARVTQTPRHKVTEMGQEVTMRCQPILGHNTVFWYRQTMMQGLELLAYFRNRAPLDDSGMPKDRFSAEMPDATLATLKIQPSEPRDSAVYFCASGKGEEKLFFGSGTQLSVL.

V is TRBV19 and J is TRBJ2-3; 9 bases are a match to TRBD1. This CDR3 spans 16 amino acids. CDR1 and CDR2 (germline): LNHDA, SQIVND (reference sequence). The junction had 6 bases not matched to a gene; V was cut back by 4 bases and J by 1 base. CDR3 sequence: CASSTPRTGGTDTQYF. CDR3 coding DNA: TGTGCCAGTAGTACTCCCCGGACAGGGGGCACAGATACGCAGTATTTT.

V and J are TRBV7-9 and TRBJ1-1, with 8 bases lining up with TRBD1. The CDR3 has 12 amino acids. The V gene end was trimmed by 5 bases and the J gene end by 7 bases; junction bases not matched to a gene: 3. From germline, CDR1 is SEHNR and CDR2 FQNEAQ (reference sequence). The CDR3 here is CASSRTGNEAFF. The DNA of the CDR3 is TGTGCCAGCAGCCGGACAGGGAATGAAGCTTTCTTT.